One sample yielded the 5 T cell receptor beta chains listed below, sequenced in a study of T cells of healthy individuals. MiXCR was run by TCRdb on the 5' RACE reads, yielding one entry per CDR3 protein. The sample has about 96,000 distinct CDR3 sequences, roughly 18% seen once. The receptors were gathered from a human donor in good health.

Notes on this clonotype: It may be a read error: a sequence one base away is much more abundant. The chain combines TRBV9 with TRBJ2-1; TRBD2 might be the D (6 bases). CDR1 is SGDLS and CDR2 is YYNGEE in the germline V gene. V lost 4 bases to trimming and J lost 4 bases, with 21 bases between them. This CDR3 is 17 amino acids long. DNA for the CDR3: TGTGCCAGCAGCCCGCGACTGATAGTGGGGGGTTACAATGAGCAGTTCTTC. Translated, it gives CASSPRLIVGGYNEQFF.

The chain uses TRBV11-2 and TRBJ2-7; TRBD2 aligns across 9 bases. V gave up 3 bases and J gave up 5 bases; unmatched junction bases: 11. Germline V gene sequence: CDR1 SGHAT, CDR2 FQNNGV. This CDR3 spans 16 amino acids. The CDR3 reads CASSFSSGKGVDEQYF. The CDR3 DNA is TGTGCCAGCAGCTTTTCTAGCGGGAAGGGTGTAGACGAGCAGTACTTC.

This sequence joins TRBV12-3 or TRBV12-4 and TRBJ2-1, with 15 positions matching TRBD2. The V gene end was trimmed by 3 bases and the J gene end by 7 bases; junction bases not matched to a gene: 10. CDR3 length: 18 amino acids. CDR3 residues: CASSFHGLAGGNMNEQFF. The CDR3 nucleotides are TGTGCCAGCAGTTTCCACGGACTAGCGGGGGGGAACATGAATGAGCAGTTCTTC.

This clonotype was seen repeatedly, ten times or more. V and J are TRBV28 and TRBJ2-7; 7 bases fit TRBD2. The germline V gene encodes CDR1 MDHEN and CDR2 SYDVKM. V shed 5 bases and J 3 bases; nucleotides not matched to a gene: 10. The CDR3 length is 15 residues. CDR3 sequence: CASSPQAGESYEQYF. DNA of the CDR3: TGTGCCAGCAGTCCCCAGGCGGGAGAGAGCTACGAGCAGTACTTC.

This clonotype appeared many times. The chain joins TRBV9 to TRBJ2-5, with D possibly being TRBD1 (6 bases). Per germline, CDR1 SGDLS and CDR2 YYNGEE. This CDR3 comprises 14 residues. V was trimmed by 5 bases and J by 5 bases, leaving 16 bases between them. The CDR3 region is CASSAHTGYETQYF. In DNA, the CDR3 is TGTGCCAGCAGTGCGCATACAGGGTATGAGACCCAGTACTTC.